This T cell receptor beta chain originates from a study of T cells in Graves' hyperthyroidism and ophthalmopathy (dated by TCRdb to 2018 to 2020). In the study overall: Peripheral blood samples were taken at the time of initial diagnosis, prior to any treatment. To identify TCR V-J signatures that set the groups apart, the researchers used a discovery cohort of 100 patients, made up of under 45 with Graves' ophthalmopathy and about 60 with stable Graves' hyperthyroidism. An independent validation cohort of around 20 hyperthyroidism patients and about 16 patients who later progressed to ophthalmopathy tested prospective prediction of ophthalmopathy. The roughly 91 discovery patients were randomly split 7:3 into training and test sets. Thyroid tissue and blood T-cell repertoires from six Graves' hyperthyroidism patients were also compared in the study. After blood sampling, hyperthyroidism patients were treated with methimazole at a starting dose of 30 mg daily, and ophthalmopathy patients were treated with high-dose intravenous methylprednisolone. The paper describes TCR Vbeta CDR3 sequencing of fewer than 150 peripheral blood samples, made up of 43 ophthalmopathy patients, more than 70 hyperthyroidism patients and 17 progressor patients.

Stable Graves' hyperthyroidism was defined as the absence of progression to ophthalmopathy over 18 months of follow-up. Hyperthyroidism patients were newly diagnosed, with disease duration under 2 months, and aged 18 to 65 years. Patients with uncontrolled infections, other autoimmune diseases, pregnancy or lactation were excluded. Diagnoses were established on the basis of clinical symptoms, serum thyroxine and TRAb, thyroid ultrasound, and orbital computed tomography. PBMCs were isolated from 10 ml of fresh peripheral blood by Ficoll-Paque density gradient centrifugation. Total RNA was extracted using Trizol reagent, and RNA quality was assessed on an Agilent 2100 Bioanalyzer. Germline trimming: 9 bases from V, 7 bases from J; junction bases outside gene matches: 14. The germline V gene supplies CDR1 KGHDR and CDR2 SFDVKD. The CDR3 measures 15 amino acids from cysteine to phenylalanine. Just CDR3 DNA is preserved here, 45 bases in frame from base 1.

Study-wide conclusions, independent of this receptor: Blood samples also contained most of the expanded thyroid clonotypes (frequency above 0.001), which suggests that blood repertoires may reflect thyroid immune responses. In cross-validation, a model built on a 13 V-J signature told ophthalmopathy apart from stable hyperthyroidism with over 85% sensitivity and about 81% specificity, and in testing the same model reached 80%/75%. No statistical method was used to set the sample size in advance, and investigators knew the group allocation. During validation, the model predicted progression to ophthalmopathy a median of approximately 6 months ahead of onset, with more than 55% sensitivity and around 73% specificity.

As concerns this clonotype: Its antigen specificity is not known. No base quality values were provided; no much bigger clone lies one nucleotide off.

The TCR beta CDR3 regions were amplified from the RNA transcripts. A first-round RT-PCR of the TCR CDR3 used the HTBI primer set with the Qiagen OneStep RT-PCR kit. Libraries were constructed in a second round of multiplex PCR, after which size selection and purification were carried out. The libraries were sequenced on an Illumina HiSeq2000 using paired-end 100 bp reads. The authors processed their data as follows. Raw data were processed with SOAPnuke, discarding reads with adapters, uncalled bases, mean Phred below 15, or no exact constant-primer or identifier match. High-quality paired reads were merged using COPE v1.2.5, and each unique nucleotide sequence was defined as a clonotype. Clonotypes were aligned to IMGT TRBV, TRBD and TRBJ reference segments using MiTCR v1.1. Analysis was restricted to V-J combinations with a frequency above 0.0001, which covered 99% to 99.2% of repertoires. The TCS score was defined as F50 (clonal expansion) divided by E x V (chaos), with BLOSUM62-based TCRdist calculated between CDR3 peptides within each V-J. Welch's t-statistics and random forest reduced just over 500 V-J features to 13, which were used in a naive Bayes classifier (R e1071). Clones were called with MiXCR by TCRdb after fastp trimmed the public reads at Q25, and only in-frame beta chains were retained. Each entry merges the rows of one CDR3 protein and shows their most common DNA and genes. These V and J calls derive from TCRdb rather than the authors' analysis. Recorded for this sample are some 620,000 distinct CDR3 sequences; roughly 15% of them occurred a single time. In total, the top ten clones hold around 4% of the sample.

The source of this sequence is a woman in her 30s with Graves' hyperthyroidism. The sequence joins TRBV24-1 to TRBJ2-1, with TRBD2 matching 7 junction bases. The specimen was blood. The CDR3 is CATSRKRGRVNEQFF. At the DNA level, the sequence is TGTGCCACCTCCAGAAAGCGGGGTAGGGTTAATGAGCAGTTCTTC.